This is a list of T cell receptor beta chains from one sample in a study of blood T cell repertoires in COVID-19. Assay used: immunoSEQ multiplex PCR; TCRdb lists only in-frame clones, some missing. This table has some 370,000 clones, 90% appearing once. Sequencing was performed on peripheral blood. The source of these receptors is a young man with active or convalescent COVID-19. Both conserved end residues are part of each CDR3. Each record gives: J gene, V gene, D gene, clone size, CDR3 protein, CDR3 DNA. D genes are given only for firm matches. Only some rows state a clone size, as once, few, many or a class for expanded clones.

>TRBJ2-2|TRBV7-9|.|.
CASSQMGQGSSNTGELFF
TGTGCCAGCAGCCAAATGGGACAAGGGTCCTCTAACACCGGGGAGCTGTTTTTT
>TRBJ1-1|TRBV27|.|.
CASSLYWQTRAFF
TGTGCCAGCAGTTTATACTGGCAGACTAGAGCTTTCTTT
>TRBJ1-5|TRBV28|.|.
CASSLGRGSNQPQHF
TGTGCCAGCAGTCTAGGACGGGGAAGCAATCAGCCCCAGCATTTT
>TRBJ2-5|TRBV27|.|few
CAVSPGQILETQYF
TGTGCCGTAAGTCCCGGACAGATTCTAGAGACCCAGTACTTC
>TRBJ2-5|TRBV27|TRBD2|once
CASSYRTSGQQETQYF
TGTGCCAGCAGTTATCGGACTAGCGGGCAGCAAGAGACCCAGTACTTC
>TRBJ1-4|TRBV7-2|.|.
CASSSQSRVNEKLFF
TGTGCCAGCAGCTCCCAGAGCCGGGTTAATGAAAAACTGTTTTTT
>TRBJ2-2|TRBV10-1|.|.
CASSGSRQGSNTGELFF
TGCGCCAGCAGCGGTTCCCGGCAGGGATCGAACACCGGGGAGCTGTTTTTT
>TRBJ2-1|TRBV14|.|.
CASSPSGHLVDEQFF
TGTGCCAGCAGCCCTTCGGGACACCTTGTGGATGAGCAGTTCTTC
>TRBJ1-1|TRBV24-1|TRBD1|.
CATSEAGGSAEAFF
TGTGCCACCAGTGAAGCAGGGGGATCAGCTGAAGCTTTCTTT
>TRBJ1-2|TRBV4-1|.|few
CASSQDPREDYGYTF
TGCGCCAGCAGCCAAGATCCCAGGGAGGACTATGGCTACACCTTC
>TRBJ2-6|TRBV25-1|.|.
CASSPRGASGANVLTF
TGTGCCAGCAGCCCCCGGGGGGCATCTGGGGCCAACGTGCTGACTTTC
>TRBJ2-1|TRBV19|.|.
CASRSRGAGSQSEQFF
TGTGCCAGCCGATCTCGCGGGGCGGGAAGTCAGTCTGAGCAGTTCTTC
>TRBJ1-1|TRBV6-2/TRBV6-3|.|few
CASSFRDITNTEAFF
TGTGCCAGCAGTTTCCGTGACATAACGAACACTGAAGCTTTCTTT
>TRBJ2-5|TRBV5-1|TRBD1|.
CASSWDRYNGGNQETQYF
TGCGCCAGCAGCTGGGACAGGTATAACGGGGGAAACCAAGAGACCCAGTACTTC
>TRBJ1-5|TRBV10-3|.|once
CATAGDWNQPQHF
TGTGCCACCGCAGGGGATTGGAATCAGCCCCAGCATTTT
>TRBJ1-5|TRBV2|.|once
CASSGQGGNQPQHF
TGTGCCAGCTCTGGGCAGGGTGGCAATCAGCCCCAGCATTTT
>TRBJ2-2|TRBV12-3/TRBV12-4|.|.
CASSYGNTGELFF
TGTGCCAGCAGTTACGGGAACACCGGGGAGCTGTTTTTT
>TRBJ2-5|TRBV6-5|TRBD1|.
CASSYSGTGLAQYF
TGTGCCAGCAGTTACTCCGGGACAGGGTTGGCCCAGTACTTC
>TRBJ2-7|TRBV4-3|TRBD1|.
CASSQDGDSRYEQYF
TGCGCCAGCAGCCAAGATGGGGACAGCCGCTACGAGCAGTACTTC
>TRBJ1-1|TRBV11-2|.|.
CASSLGGLQAEAFF
TGTGCCAGCAGCTTAGGGGGACTGCAGGCTGAAGCTTTCTTT
>TRBJ2-1|TRBV7-9|.|.
CASSLLGGRADEQFF
TGTGCCAGCAGCCTCCTGGGGGGGCGGGCGGATGAGCAGTTCTTC
>TRBJ1-2|TRBV4-1|.|.
CASSQGPPAGWYGYTF
TGCGCCAGCAGCCAAGGTCCGCCCGCGGGATGGTATGGCTACACCTTC
>TRBJ2-5|TRBV7-8|.|.
CASSLVGQGLGGETQYF
TGTGCCAGCAGCTTAGTTGGGCAGGGACTCGGGGGAGAGACCCAGTACTTC
>TRBJ1-1|TRBV19|.|.
CASSIGTTEAFF
TGTGCCAGTAGTATTGGGACTACTGAAGCTTTCTTT
>TRBJ1-1|TRBV12-3/TRBV12-4|.|once
CASSLRGEAFF
TGTGCCAGCAGTTTACGGGGTGAAGCTTTCTTT
>TRBJ2-1|TRBV15|.|once
CATSKPRRAPYNEQFF
TGTGCCACCAGCAAGCCCCGCAGGGCGCCCTACAATGAGCAGTTCTTC
>TRBJ1-3|TRBV6-5|.|.
CASSYYGVSSGNTIYF
TGTGCCAGCAGTTACTACGGGGTTTCCTCTGGAAACACCATATATTTT
>TRBJ1-2|TRBV6-6|TRBD1|.
CASSYSGQGADGYTF
TGTGCCAGCAGTTACTCGGGACAGGGGGCGGATGGCTACACCTTC
>TRBJ2-7|TRBV27|TRBD1|.
CASKDRGSYEQYF
TGTGCCAGCAAAGACAGGGGATCCTACGAGCAGTACTTC
>TRBJ1-1|TRBV28|.|once
CASSLTFSNTEAFF
TGTGCCAGCAGTCTGACATTTAGTAACACTGAAGCTTTCTTT
>TRBJ2-3|TRBV7-9|.|.
CASSLNSDTQYF
TGTGCCAGCAGCTTAAACTCCGATACGCAGTATTTT
>TRBJ2-3|TRBV5-4|TRBD2|.
CASSGAGPRTDTQYF
TGTGCCAGCAGCGGAGCGGGACCCCGCACAGATACGCAGTATTTT
>TRBJ1-2|TRBV27|.|.
CASSLFGQGIGGYTF
TGTGCCAGCAGTTTGTTTGGGCAGGGGATCGGTGGCTACACCTTC